Presented here are 3 T cell receptor beta chains from one specimen sequenced in a study of T cell responses to AZD1222 COVID-19 vaccine. Sequencing used immunoSEQ multiplex PCR; TCRdb keeps in-frame clones, though not all of them. This sample has approximately 170,000 clones, with about 91% found just once. Here the sequenced sample was peripheral blood, taken 28 days after the second AZD1222 dose. These receptors were taken from an adult who received the AZD1222 COVID-19 vaccine.

V and J are TRBV10-2 and TRBJ2-3; 11 bases match TRBD2. This CDR3 has 15 amino acids. V shed 3 bases, J shed 1 base, and the junction held 0 bases outside the gene matches. Germline-derived CDR1 and CDR2 are WSHSY and SAAADI. CDR3 protein: CASSELAGGTDTQYF. The CDR3, as DNA: TGCGCCAGCAGTGAACTAGCGGGGGGCACAGATACGCAGTATTTT.

With respect to this clone: The sample holds other DNA sequences that translate to the same CDR3. The chain carries TRBV5-1 and TRBJ1-2, with D hard to call. This CDR3 spans 13 amino acids. Germline CDR1 reads SGHRS; CDR2 reads YFSETQ. Between the trimmed V and J ends, which lost 0 bases and 1 base, there was a span of 4 bases. The CDR3 is CASSLELNYGYTF. CDR3 nucleotide sequence: TGCGCCAGCAGCTTGGAACTTAACTATGGCTACACCTTC.

This clone has only a few counts. This chain uses TRBV4-1 with TRBJ1-2, with a tentative D call TRBD1 (5 bases). Germline assignment: CDR1 MGHRA and CDR2 YSYEKL. V lost 0 bases to trimming and J lost 8 bases, with 13 bases between them. The CDR3 length is 14 residues. For the CDR3, the DNA is TGCGCCAGCAGCCAAGATGGCAGGGTTCGGGGCTACACCTTC. Translating gives CASSQDGRVRGYTF.